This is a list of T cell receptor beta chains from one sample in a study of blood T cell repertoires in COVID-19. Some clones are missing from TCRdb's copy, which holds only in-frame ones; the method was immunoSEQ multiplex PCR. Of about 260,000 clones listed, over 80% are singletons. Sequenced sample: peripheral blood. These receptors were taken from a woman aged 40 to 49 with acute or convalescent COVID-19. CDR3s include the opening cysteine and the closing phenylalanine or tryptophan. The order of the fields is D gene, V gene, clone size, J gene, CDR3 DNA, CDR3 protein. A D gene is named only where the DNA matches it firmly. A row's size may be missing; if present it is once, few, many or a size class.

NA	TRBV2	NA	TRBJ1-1	TGTGCCAGAATCCCCCGGCGGGGGGCGTCATCCATGAACACTGAAGCTTTCTTT	CARIPRRGASSMNTEAFF
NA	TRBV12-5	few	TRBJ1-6	TGTGCTAGTGGTTTGGAACAGGGTTCACCCCTCCACTTT	CASGLEQGSPLHF
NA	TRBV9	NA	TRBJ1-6	TGTGCCAGCAGCGTAGCCATGGGCAGGGGAATTTCACCCCTCCACTTT	CASSVAMGRGISPLHF
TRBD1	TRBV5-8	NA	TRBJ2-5	TGTGCCAGCAGCTCCGGGACAGACCAACTCGGAGAGACCCAGTACTTC	CASSSGTDQLGETQYF
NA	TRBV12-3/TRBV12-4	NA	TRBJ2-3	TGTGCCAGCAGTCAATTTTTCACAGATACGCAGTATTTT	CASSQFFTDTQYF
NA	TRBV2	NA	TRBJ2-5	TGTGCCAGCAGTGAGAGGGAGACCCAGTACTTC	CASSERETQYF
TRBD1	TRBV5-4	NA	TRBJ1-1	TGTGCCAGCAGCACTTGGGACAGGGTGAACACTGAAGCTTTCTTT	CASSTWDRVNTEAFF
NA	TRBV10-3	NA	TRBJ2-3	TGTGCCATCAGGGCGACCTTAGCGGAGAGCACAGATACGCAGTATTTT	CAIRATLAESTDTQYF
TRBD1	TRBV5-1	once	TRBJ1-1	TGCGCCAGCAGCTACGGGACAGAAGGTACTGAAGCTTTCTTT	CASSYGTEGTEAFF
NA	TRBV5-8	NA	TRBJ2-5	TGTGCCAGCAGCTTTACGACACCGAAAGAGACCCAGTACTTC	CASSFTTPKETQYF
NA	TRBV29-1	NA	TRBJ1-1	TGCAGCATCTTAGGACTGGGGAACACTGAAGCTTTCTTT	CSILGLGNTEAFF
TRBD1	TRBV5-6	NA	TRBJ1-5	TGTGCCAGCAGCTCGGACAGGGGGCGACAGCCCCAGCATTTT	CASSSDRGRQPQHF
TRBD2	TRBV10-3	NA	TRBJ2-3	TGTGCCATCGGATTAGCGGGGGCTGCAGATACGCAGTATTTT	CAIGLAGAADTQYF
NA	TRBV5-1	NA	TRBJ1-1	TGCGCCAGCAGCCCCAGGGCCCAGAACACTGAAGCTTTCTTT	CASSPRAQNTEAFF
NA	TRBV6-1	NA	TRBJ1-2	TGTGCCAGCAGTTCCTTATTGGGGGGGGACTATGGCTACACCTTC	CASSSLLGGDYGYTF
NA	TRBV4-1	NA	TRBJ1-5	TGCGCCAGCAGCCACGAGGTTGTGAGCAATCAGCCCCAGCATTTT	CASSHEVVSNQPQHF
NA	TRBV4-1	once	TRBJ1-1	TGCGCCAGCAGCCAAGATGGTACAGGGACCGAAGCTTTCTTT	CASSQDGTGTEAFF
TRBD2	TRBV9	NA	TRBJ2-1	TGTGCCAGCAGCCCTGGGACTAGCGGGGGGAAATACAATGAGCAGTTCTTC	CASSPGTSGGKYNEQFF
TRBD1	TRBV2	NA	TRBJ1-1	TGTGCCAGCAGGCGGGTGGGGCAGGGGGCGGACACTGAAGCTTTCTTT	CASRRVGQGADTEAFF
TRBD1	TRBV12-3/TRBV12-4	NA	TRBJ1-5	TGTGCCAGCAGGGACAGGGGGGGGGAGCCCCAGCATTTT	CASRDRGGEPQHF
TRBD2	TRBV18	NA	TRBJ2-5	TGTGCCAGCTCACCGGGGACTAGCGTAGAGACCCAGTACTTC	CASSPGTSVETQYF
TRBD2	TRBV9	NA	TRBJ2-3	TGTGCCAGCAGCGTAGTTCCGAAAGCGGGGGGAATAGATACGCAGTATTTT	CASSVVPKAGGIDTQYF
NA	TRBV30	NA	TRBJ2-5	TGTGCCTGGAGTGTAACGGCCTCCGGGGAGACCCAGTACTTC	CAWSVTASGETQYF
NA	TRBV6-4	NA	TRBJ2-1	TGTGCCAGCAGTAGGGAGCAAACCTCCTACAATGAGCAGTTCTTC	CASSREQTSYNEQFF
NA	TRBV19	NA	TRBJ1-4	TGTGCCAGTAGTACACTCGGAGGGTTCGGTGAAAAACTGTTTTTT	CASSTLGGFGEKLFF
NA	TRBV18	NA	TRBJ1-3	TGTGCCAGCTCACCGGCCTCCCGACAGGTCTCTGAAAACACCATATATTTT	CASSPASRQVSENTIYF
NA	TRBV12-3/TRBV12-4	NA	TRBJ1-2	TGTGCCAGCAGTGCGGGACTCCGAGAGGGCTACACCTTC	CASSAGLREGYTF
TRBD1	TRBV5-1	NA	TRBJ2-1	TGCGCCAGCAGCCCCGTTCCAGGGGGCGAGTACAATGAGCAGTTCTTC	CASSPVPGGEYNEQFF
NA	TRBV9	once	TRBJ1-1	TGTGCCAGCAGCGTAGGGGGCACAGGGTCGGCGAACACTGAAGCTTTCTTT	CASSVGGTGSANTEAFF
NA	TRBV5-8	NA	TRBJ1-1	TGTGCCAGCAGCTTGGATATCACTGAAGCTTTCTTT	CASSLDITEAFF
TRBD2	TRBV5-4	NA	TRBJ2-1	TGTGCCAGCAGTTCTCGGACTAGCGGGACCTCCTACAATGAGCAGTTCTTC	CASSSRTSGTSYNEQFF
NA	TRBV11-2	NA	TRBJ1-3	TGTGCCAGCAGCTTAGTCCCGTACTCTGGAAACACCATATATTTT	CASSLVPYSGNTIYF
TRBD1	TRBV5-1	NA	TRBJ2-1	TGCGCCAGCAGCCAGACAGGGGAGGCCTACAATGAGCAGTTCTTC	CASSQTGEAYNEQFF
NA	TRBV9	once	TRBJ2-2	TGTGCCAGCAGCGCCCACAGGAACACCGGGGAGCTGTTTTTT	CASSAHRNTGELFF
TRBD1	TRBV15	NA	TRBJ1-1	TGTGCCACCAGCACGACGACAGGGCACTCTGAAGCTTTCTTT	CATSTTTGHSEAFF
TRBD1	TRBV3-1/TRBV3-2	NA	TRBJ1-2	TGTGCCAGCAGCCAGGGGGACAGAATCTACACCTTC	CASSQGDRIYTF
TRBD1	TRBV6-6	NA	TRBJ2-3	TGTGCCAGCAGACCGGGACAGGGCGGCACAGATACGCAGTATTTT	CASRPGQGGTDTQYF
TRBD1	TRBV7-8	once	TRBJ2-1	TGTGCCAGCAGCTTAGCCCGGGACAGGGGATACAATGAGCAGTTCTTC	CASSLARDRGYNEQFF
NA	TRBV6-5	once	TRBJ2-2	TGTGCCAGCAGTTCTCCCGGGGAGCTGTTTTTT	CASSSPGELFF
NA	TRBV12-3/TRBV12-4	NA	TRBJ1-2	TGTGCCAGCAGGCTGGGGCAGGGCGGAGGCTACACCTTC	CASRLGQGGGYTF
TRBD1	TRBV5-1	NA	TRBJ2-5	TGCGCCAGCAGCTCCATACAGGGGGCGGGGGAGACCCAGTACTTC	CASSSIQGAGETQYF
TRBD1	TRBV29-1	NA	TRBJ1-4	TGCAGCGTTAAAACTACAGGGGGAACTAATGAAAAACTGTTTTTT	CSVKTTGGTNEKLFF
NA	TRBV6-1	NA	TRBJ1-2	TGTGCCAGCAGTGAAGCACCGAGTTCTAACTATGGCTACACCTTC	CASSEAPSSNYGYTF
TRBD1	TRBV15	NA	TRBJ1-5	TGTGCCACCGGCCTTTCATATGGGACAGGGCCGAATCAGCCCCAGCATTTT	CATGLSYGTGPNQPQHF
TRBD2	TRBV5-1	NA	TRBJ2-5	TGCGCCAGCAGCCCGGGACTAGCGGGGGCCTACCAAGAGACCCAGTACTTC	CASSPGLAGAYQETQYF
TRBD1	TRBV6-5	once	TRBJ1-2	TGTGCCAGCAGTTACGGCTCAGGGGGATTAGAGGGCTACACCTTC	CASSYGSGGLEGYTF
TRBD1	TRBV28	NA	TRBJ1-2	TGTGCCAGCAGTTTCCCCAAAAACCTTCGGGACAGGGCTAACTATGGCTACACCTTC	CASSFPKNLRDRANYGYTF
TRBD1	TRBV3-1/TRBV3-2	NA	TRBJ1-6	TGTGCCAGCAGCCAGACAGGGGTTAATTCACCCCTCCACTTT	CASSQTGVNSPLHF